One sample yielded the 27 T cell receptor beta chains listed below, sequenced in a study of chemoradiotherapy in HPV16-positive cancers. The table came from immunoSEQ multiplex PCR; TCRdb's copy has only in-frame clones and leaves some out. The table has under 70,000 clones, about nine tenths seen once; the top ten hold about 3.5%. This material consisted of blood, taken from a patient who underwent chemoradiotherapy. Receptor source: a human donor with HPV-associated anogenital cancer.

This chain links TRBV6-1 with TRBJ1-1, with TRBD1 matching 7 bases. The CDR3 covers 17 residues. J gave up 0 bases and V 4 bases, and 11 bases lay outside the gene matches. Germline values: CDR1 MNHNS, CDR2 SASEGT. DNA for the CDR3: TGTGCCAGCAGTGTAGAGGGGGCCTTGTACTTGAACACTGAAGCTTTCTTT. Translating it yields CASSVEGALYLNTEAFF.

The chain is built from TRBV7-9 and TRBJ2-6, with D possibly matching TRBD1 (6 bases). Germline CDR1 and CDR2: SEHNR and FQNEAQ (reference sequence). The V and J ends lost 0 bases and 4 bases respectively, with 10 bases between them. This CDR3 is 16 amino acids long. The CDR3 nucleotides read TGTGCCAGCAGCTTAGCCACAGGGTCAGGGGCCAACGTCCTGACTTTC. This codes for CASSLATGSGANVLTF.

This chain links TRBV5-4 with TRBJ2-4, with unresolved D. Per the germline V gene, CDR1 is SGHNT and CDR2 is YYREEE (reference sequence). The ends were cut back, 3 bases at V and 7 bases at J, with 14 bases in the middle. The CDR3 totals 14 residues. The DNA of the CDR3 is TGTGCCAGCAGCTCGCCGGGCTCGCCCAACATTCAGTACTTC. Its protein is CASSSPGSPNIQYF.

This rearrangement joins TRBV6-5 to TRBJ2-1; either TRBD1 or TRBD2 may supply D (5 bases each). The ends were cut back, 4 bases at V and 10 bases at J, with 20 bases in the middle. The CDR3 sequence is 15 residues long. Germline CDR1 and CDR2: MNHEY and SVGAGI. In DNA form, the CDR3 reads TGTGCCAGCAGTTTGAGGGCCCTGGGGGACGGGGAGCAGTTCTTC. As protein: CASSLRALGDGEQFF.

This chain joins TRBV5-1 and TRBJ1-1; 10 positions match TRBD1. The CDR3 totals 15 residues. Germline V lookup: CDR1 SGHRS, CDR2 YFSETQ. The V and J ends lost 0 bases and 5 bases, in that order; junction bases with no gene match: 4. This CDR3 is CASSLEGQGSTEAFF. In DNA form, the CDR3 reads TGCGCCAGCAGCTTGGAGGGACAGGGGAGTACTGAAGCTTTCTTT.

The CDR3 protein is CASSEMGTANSPLHF. DNA for the CDR3: TGTGCCAGCAGTGAAATGGGGACAGCTAATTCACCCCTCCACTTT. This chain joins TRBV6-4 and TRBJ1-6; TRBD1 aligns across 7 bases. V shed 3 bases, J shed 6 bases, and the junction held 5 bases outside the gene matches. There are 15 residues in the CDR3. Germline V gene sequence: CDR1 MRHNA, CDR2 SNTAGT.

V usage is TRBV19 and J usage is TRBJ2-3; D is possibly TRBD2 (5 bases). The CDR3 length is 14 residues. CDR1 LNHDA and CDR2 SQIVND come from the germline V gene (reference sequence). V gave up 4 bases and J gave up 3 bases, with 11 bases separating them. The CDR3 is CASSTQGGTDTQYF. CDR3 bases: TGTGCCAGTAGTACCCAAGGAGGAACAGATACGCAGTATTTT.

This sequence joins TRBV19 and TRBJ2-2; TRBD2 aligns across 10 bases. CDR1 is LNHDA, CDR2 SQIVND, per germline (reference sequence). CDR3 size: 18 residues. Trimming took 2 bases from V and 2 from J; bases not matched to a gene: 8. CDR3 in DNA: TGTGCCAGTAGTATAATGGGACTAGCGTTCGATAACACCGGGGAGCTGTTTTTT. Its protein is CASSIMGLAFDNTGELFF.

The chain couples TRBV7-2 to TRBJ2-1, with D unresolved. The CDR3 is made up of 13 amino acids. Germline CDR1 SGHTA, CDR2 FQGNSA. V lost 1 base and J lost 7, with 8 bases in between. CDR3 DNA: TGTGCCAGCAGCTTAGTATTAAGGAATGAGCAGTTCTTC. This encodes CASSLVLRNEQFF. The variable domain in full, with the rest retrieved from reference TRBV7-2 and TRBJ2-1, is GAGVSQSPSNKVTEKGKDVELRCDPISGHTALYWYRQSLGQGLEFLIYFQGNSAPDKSGLPSDRFSAERTGGSVSTLTIQRTQQEDSAVYLCASSLVLRNEQFFGPGTRLTVL.

The V call is TRBV7-2, the J call TRBJ2-5; possible D gene TRBD1, 6 bases. CDR1 is SGHTA, CDR2 FQGNSA, per germline. Trimming removed 1 base from V and 4 bases from J, with 10 bases in between. The CDR3 has 14 residues. CDR3 nucleotides: TGTGCCAGCAGCTTAGTGTCCAGGGGAGAGACCCAGTACTTC. Translated: CASSLVSRGETQYF. The entire variable domain, with the rest obtained from reference TRBV7-2 and TRBJ2-5, is as follows: GAGVSQSPSNKVTEKGKDVELRCDPISGHTALYWYRQSLGQGLEFLIYFQGNSAPDKSGLPSDRFSAERTGGSVSTLTIQRTQQEDSAVYLCASSLVSRGETQYFGPGTRLLVL.

The chain links TRBV5-4 to TRBJ2-5; possible D gene TRBD2, 6 bases. The V gene lost 4 bases and the J gene lost 11 bases, with 21 bases spanning the gap. Germline values: CDR1 SGHNT, CDR2 YYREEE (reference sequence). The CDR3 length is 14 residues. CDR3 coding DNA: TGTGCCAGCAGCGGCCGGGACTTGGTCGGGGAGCAGTACTTC. This translates into CASSGRDLVGEQYF. Drawing the rest from reference TRBV5-4 and TRBJ2-5, the complete variable domain is ETGVTQSPTHLIKTRGQQVTLRCSSQSGHNTVSWYQQALGQGPQFIFQYYREEENGRGNFPPRFSGLQFPNYSSELNVNALELDDSALYLCASSGRDLVGEQYFGPGTRLLVL.

The table lists this clone with a count of one. The J gene is TRBJ2-2, the V gene TRBV9; 10 bases align to TRBD2. This CDR3 is 17 amino acids long. V dropped 4 bases and J dropped 0; count of bases not matched to a gene: 6. From germline, CDR1 is SGDLS and CDR2 YYNGEE. CDR3 loop: CASSYGLAVTNTGELFF. CDR3 sequence (DNA): TGTGCCAGCAGCTACGGACTAGCGGTAACGAACACCGGGGAGCTGTTTTTT.

This clone was observed a few times. V and J are TRBV9 and TRBJ2-3; no reliable D call. This CDR3 contains 15 residues. Germline CDR1 reads SGDLS; CDR2 reads YYNGEE. Trimming pared 4 bases from V and 2 bases from J, leaving 14 bases between. CDR3 in DNA: TGTGCCAGCAGCCATCGAACTTTGAACACAGATACGCAGTATTTT. Translation gives CASSHRTLNTDTQYF.

The chain recombines TRBV20-1 with TRBJ2-5; D unresolved. This CDR3 has 11 amino acids. Trimming shortened V by 3 bases and J by 4 bases, and 6 bases separated the two germline ends. Looked up from germline, CDR1 is DFQATT and CDR2 is SNEGSKA (reference sequence). The CDR3 DNA reads as TGCAGTGCTAGGAAGGGAGAGACCCAGTACTTC. Translation: CSARKGETQYF.

The table lists this clone with a count of one. V usage is TRBV11-2 and J usage is TRBJ1-1; tentatively, D is TRBD1 (5 bases). The CDR3 has 15 residues. The germline CDR1 and CDR2 sequences are SGHAT and FQNNGV. Trimming removed 5 bases at V and 3 bases at J, with 16 bases between. In DNA, the CDR3 is TGTGCCAGCAGCCCAGGGCGGGGGGTGGACACTGAAGCTTTCTTT. Translating gives CASSPGRGVDTEAFF.

The chain couples TRBV12-5 to TRBJ2-7; D unclear. Germline CDR1 is LGHNT and CDR2 is FRNRAP. The V end lost 1 base, the J end lost 7 bases, and 8 bases lay between the germline ends. The CDR3 contains 12 residues. Here the CDR3 reads CASGLATKEQYF. CDR3 nucleotides: TGTGCTAGTGGTTTGGCTACAAAAGAGCAGTACTTC.

The chain employs TRBV5-1 and TRBJ2-1, with 8 bases matching TRBD2. This CDR3 region has 15 residues. Unmatched junction bases numbered 3, after V lost 0 bases and J lost 4 bases. CDR1 SGHRS and CDR2 YFSETQ come from the germline V gene. The CDR3 bases are TGCGCCAGCAGCTTGGCCGGCGGGGGGTACAATGAGCAGTTCTTC. It is translated as CASSLAGGGYNEQFF.

This CDR3 reads CASTEAQQTSYEQYF. As DNA, the CDR3 is TGTGCCAGCACCGAGGCCCAGCAGACCTCCTACGAGCAGTACTTC. The chain recombines TRBV7-2 with TRBJ2-7; D not certain. CDR1 is SGHTA and CDR2 is FQGNSA in the germline V gene. V lost 7 bases to trimming and J lost 0 bases, with 16 bases between them. The CDR3 loop spans 15 amino acids. The variable domain in full, with the rest retrieved from reference TRBV7-2 and TRBJ2-7, is GAGVSQSPSNKVTEKGKDVELRCDPISGHTALYWYRQSLGQGLEFLIYFQGNSAPDKSGLPSDRFSAERTGGSVSTLTIQRTQQEDSAVYLCASTEAQQTSYEQYFGPGTRLTVT.

The chain recombines TRBV19 with TRBJ2-6, with 11 bases aligning to TRBD1. V shed 6 bases, J shed 1 base, and the junction held 5 bases outside the gene matches. CDR1 is LNHDA and CDR2 is SQIVND in the germline V gene (reference sequence). CDR3 length equals 17 residues. The CDR3, as DNA: TGTGCCAGTAGACCGGGACAGGGGGAATCTGGGGCCAACGTCCTGACTTTC. Amino acids: CASRPGQGESGANVLTF.

V usage is TRBV9 and J usage is TRBJ1-3; D gene uncertain. This CDR3 contains 15 residues. V dropped 3 bases and J dropped 0 bases, with 10 bases sitting between them. Per germline, CDR1 SGDLS and CDR2 YYNGEE. This CDR3 is CASSGSTISGNTIYF. CDR3 coding DNA: TGTGCCAGCAGCGGGAGCACTATCTCTGGAAACACCATATATTTT.

As DNA, the CDR3 is TGCGCCAGCAGCCGGGACAGGGCCCCTAATGAAAAACTGTTTTTT. This gives the protein CASSRDRAPNEKLFF. The chain is built from TRBV5-1 and TRBJ1-4; TRBD1 agrees at 9 bases. Germline lookup yields CDR1 SGHRS and CDR2 YFSETQ. The trim removed 4 bases at V and 3 bases at J, leaving 4 bases unmatched. The CDR3 runs 15 residues.

The rearrangement uses TRBV6-1 and TRBJ1-5, with D possibly TRBD1 on 5 matching bases. Trimming took 8 bases from V and 5 from J, leaving 10 bases between them. Germline CDR1 MNHNS, CDR2 SASEGT. The CDR3 sequence is 12 residues long. The CDR3 is CASRGTDQPQHF. The CDR3 bases are TGTGCCAGCCGGGGGACGGATCAGCCCCAGCATTTT.

The genes are TRBV11-2 and TRBJ1-3, with D uncertain. This CDR3 spans 17 amino acids. Germline V gene lookup returns CDR1 SGHAT and CDR2 FQNNGV. V gave up 0 bases and J gave up 0 bases, with 12 bases separating them. The CDR3 sequence is CASSLEVAGLSGNTIYF. The DNA for the CDR3 is TGTGCCAGCAGCTTAGAGGTCGCGGGCCTCTCTGGAAACACCATATATTTT.

V and J are TRBV5-4 and TRBJ2-7; the match to TRBD2 covers 11 bases. V shed 4 bases and J 3 bases; nucleotides not matched to a gene: 6. In germline, CDR1 is SGHNT, CDR2 YYREEE (reference sequence). This CDR3 contains 15 residues. Here the CDR3 reads CASSPGTSGFYEQYF. In DNA, the CDR3 is TGTGCCAGCAGCCCCGGGACTAGCGGATTCTACGAGCAGTACTTC.

This chain connects TRBV5-1 to TRBJ1-1; a possible D gene is TRBD1 (5 bases). CDR3 length: 16 amino acids. Looked up from germline, CDR1 is SGHRS and CDR2 is YFSETQ. Trimming shortened V by 0 bases and J by 1 base, and 13 bases separated the two germline ends. The CDR3 protein is CASSLEWGRTNTEAFF. DNA for the CDR3: TGCGCCAGCAGCTTGGAATGGGGCAGGACGAACACTGAAGCTTTCTTT. The variable domain in full, with the rest retrieved from reference TRBV5-1 and TRBJ1-1, is KAGVTQTPRYLIKTRGQQVTLSCSPISGHRSVSWYQQTPGQGLQFLFEYFSETQRNKGNFPGRFSGRQFSNSRSEMNVSTLELGDSALYLCASSLEWGRTNTEAFFGQGTRLTVV.

The J gene is TRBJ2-5, the V gene TRBV7-9; D is unresolved. Trimming stripped 1 base from V and 2 bases from J, with 8 bases between. The CDR3 loop spans 14 amino acids. Germline V gene data show CDR1 as SEHNR and CDR2 as FQNEAQ (reference sequence). CDR3 in amino acids: CASSLVGPQETQYF. CDR3 nucleotide sequence: TGTGCCAGCAGCTTAGTGGGTCCGCAAGAGACCCAGTACTTC.

The V call is TRBV9, the J call TRBJ1-4, with D perhaps TRBD1 (5 bases). The germline CDR1 and CDR2 sequences are SGDLS and YYNGEE. This CDR3 spans 17 amino acids. V lost 0 bases, J lost 0 bases, and 12 bases lay in between. Here the CDR3 reads CASSVGVGRATNEKLFF. CDR3 DNA: TGTGCCAGCAGCGTAGGCGTGGGGCGCGCAACTAATGAAAAACTGTTTTTT.